This T cell receptor beta chain was sequenced for a study of shared clonotypes between healthy human individuals. This clone was seen a single time. Per germline, CDR1 LGHNT and CDR2 FRNRAP. Trimming stripped 4 bases from V and 4 bases from J, with 5 bases between. The CDR3 sequence is 11 residues long. Assay: immunoSEQ multiplex PCR; the TCRdb copy retains only in-frame clones and omits some. The table lists around 1 million clones, approximately 80% of them singletons, with about 1.5% in the top ten. The gene calls are TRBV12-5 and TRBJ2-7; D is tentatively TRBD1 or TRBD2 (5 bases each). The clonotype originates from a young man in good health. Material: memory CD4+ T cells sorted from blood. Indicated subset: CD45RA-negative fraction. CDR3 in amino acids: CASGWGYEQYF. CDR3 coding DNA: TGTGCTAGTGGTTGGGGGTACGAGCAGTACTTC.